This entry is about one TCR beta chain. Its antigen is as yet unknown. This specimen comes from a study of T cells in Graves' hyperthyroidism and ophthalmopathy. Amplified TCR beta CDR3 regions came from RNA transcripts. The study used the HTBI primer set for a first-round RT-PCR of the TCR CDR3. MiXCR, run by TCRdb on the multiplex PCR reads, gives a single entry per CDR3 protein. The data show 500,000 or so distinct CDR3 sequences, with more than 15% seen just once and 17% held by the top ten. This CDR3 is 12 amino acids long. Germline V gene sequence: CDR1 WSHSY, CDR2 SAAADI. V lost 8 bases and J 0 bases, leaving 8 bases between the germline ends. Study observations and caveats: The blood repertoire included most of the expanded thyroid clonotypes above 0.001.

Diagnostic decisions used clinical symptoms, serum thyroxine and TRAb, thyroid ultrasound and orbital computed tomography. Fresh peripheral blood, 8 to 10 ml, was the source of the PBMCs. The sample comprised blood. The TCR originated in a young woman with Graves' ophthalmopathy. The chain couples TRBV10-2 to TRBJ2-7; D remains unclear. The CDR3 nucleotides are TGCGCCAGCGGACCAATCTCCTACGAGCAGTACTTC. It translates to CASGPISYEQYF.